Following are 30 T cell receptor beta chains from one sample sequenced in a study of cytomegalovirus exposure and HLA in healthy donors. TCRdb keeps only in-frame clones here, not all; method: immunoSEQ multiplex PCR. The sample has under 350,000 clones; around 85% are singletons. Source material: PBMCs. These receptors all stem from a woman younger than 30 in good health and CMV-seronegative.

A note on this clone: This may stem from a read error, because a much larger clone lies one nucleotide away. The rearrangement joins TRBV7-3 to TRBJ1-1, with 7 bases fitting TRBD1. CDR1 is SGHTA, CDR2 FQGTGA, per germline. V shed 2 bases and J 4 bases; nucleotides not matched to a gene: 1. The CDR3 length is 13 residues. Written as DNA, the CDR3 is TGTGCCAGCAGCTTACCAGGGGGCACTGAAGCTTTCTTT. Amino acids: CASSLPGGTEAFF.

J is TRBJ1-4 and V is TRBV6-5, with 10 bases fitting TRBD1. This CDR3 is built from 15 residues. Trimming took 2 bases from V and 7 from J; bases not matched to a gene: 4. From germline, CDR1 is MNHEY and CDR2 SVGAGI. For the CDR3, the DNA is TGTGCCAGCAGTTACGGGGGACAGGGGAGTGAAAAACTGTTTTTT. This codes for CASSYGGQGSEKLFF.

The J gene is TRBJ2-1, the V gene TRBV9; 12 bases fit TRBD2. This CDR3 region has 19 residues. V dropped 0 bases and J dropped 4; count of bases not matched to a gene: 11. Germline CDR1 is SGDLS and CDR2 is YYNGEE. The CDR3 nucleotides read TGTGCCAGCAGCGTAGCTGGGCTAGCGGGAGGGCCTTCTTACAATGAGCAGTTCTTC. This codes for CASSVAGLAGGPSYNEQFF.

The chain is built from TRBV27 and TRBJ1-2; tentatively, D is TRBD1 (6 bases). Germline V gives CDR1 MNHEY, CDR2 SMNVEV (reference sequence). The CDR3 spans 13 residues. V gave up 5 bases and J gave up 0 bases, with 7 bases separating them. The CDR3 loop is CASSRQANYGYTF. The CDR3 bases are TGTGCCAGCAGTCGACAGGCTAACTATGGCTACACCTTC.

This clone appeared a few times. The chain combines TRBV4-1 with TRBJ1-6, with D uncertain. Germline-derived CDR1 and CDR2 are MGHRA and YSYEKL. Trimming pared 1 base from V and 13 bases from J, leaving 8 bases between. This CDR3 is built from 12 residues. CDR3 sequence: CASSQGPFPLHF. The DNA for the CDR3 is TGCGCCAGCAGCCAAGGTCCTTTCCCCCTCCACTTT.

This clone came up a few times. This chain joins TRBV4-2 and TRBJ1-4; tentatively, D is TRBD1 (6 bases). V lost 2 bases, J lost 5 bases, and 12 bases lay in between. CDR1 and CDR2 from the germline V gene are LGHNA and YNFKEQ. CDR3 size: 15 residues. The DNA of the CDR3 is TGTGCCAGCAGCCAACCGTTCCAGGGGAATGAAAAACTGTTTTTT. Translation: CASSQPFQGNEKLFF.

The chain uses TRBV5-1 and TRBJ2-1; 8 bases fit TRBD2. The CDR3 runs to 17 residues. Germline lookup yields CDR1 SGHRS and CDR2 YFSETQ. The trim removed 3 bases at V and 1 base at J, leaving 9 bases unmatched. The CDR3 DNA reads TGCGCCAGCAGCTCAACTGCCGGGACTAGTTCCTACAATGAGCAGTTCTTC. Residues: CASSSTAGTSSYNEQFF.

The chain employs TRBV7-2 and TRBJ1-6, with a tentative D call TRBD1 (6 bases). Trimming cost V 5 bases and J 5 bases, with 13 bases left between them. The CDR3 is made up of 15 amino acids. Germline V lookup: CDR1 SGHTA, CDR2 FQGNSA. The CDR3 DNA is TGTGCCAGCAGCGCAACCGGGACACATAATTCACCCCTCCACTTT. It specifies CASSATGTHNSPLHF.

This chain connects TRBV11-3 to TRBJ2-7; 9 positions agree with TRBD1. V gave up 1 base and J gave up 5 bases; unmatched junction bases: 0. Germline values: CDR1 SGHNT, CDR2 YENEEA. This CDR3 region has 13 residues. CDR3 amino acids: CASSLGTGDEQYF. The CDR3 DNA follows: TGTGCCAGCAGCTTAGGGACAGGGGACGAGCAGTACTTC. Full variable domain (remainder filled in from reference TRBV11-3 and TRBJ2-7): EAGVVQSPRYKIIEKKQPVAFWCNPISGHNTLYWYLQNLGQGPELLIRYENEEAVDDSQLPKDRFSAERLKGVDSTLKIQPAELGDSAVYLCASSLGTGDEQYFGPGTRLTVT.

The chain's CDR3 is CASSLERGREYF. In nucleotides, the CDR3 is TGTGCCAGCAGCTTAGAGCGGGGGAGGGAGTATTTT. The chain employs TRBV11-2 and TRBJ2-3, with 7 bases identical to TRBD2. V shed 0 bases, J shed 13 bases, and the junction held 4 bases outside the gene matches. Looked up from germline, CDR1 is SGHAT and CDR2 is FQNNGV. The CDR3 spans 12 residues.

The chain joins TRBV7-2 to TRBJ2-7, with TRBD1 matching 8 bases. Germline trimming cut 7 bases from V and 4 bases from J; bases unmatched to any gene: 9. This CDR3 spans 14 amino acids. Germline lookup yields CDR1 SGHTA and CDR2 FQGNSA. CDR3 bases: TGTGCCAGCACCCCGTCAGGGGGCGGTTACGAGCAGTACTTC. It encodes CASTPSGGGYEQYF.

V usage is TRBV2 and J usage is TRBJ1-6; D ambiguous. Trimming removed 3 bases at V and 6 bases at J, with 15 bases between. The CDR3 contains 16 residues. Looked up from germline, CDR1 is SNHLY and CDR2 is FYNNEI. The CDR3 DNA reads TGTGCCAGCAGTGAGATTGTCCGGACTCCTAATTCACCCCTCCACTTT. Translating gives CASSEIVRTPNSPLHF. Looking up the rest from reference TRBV2 and TRBJ1-6 gives the full variable domain: EPEVTQTPSHQVTQMGQEVILRCVPISNHLYFYWYRQILGQKVEFLVSFYNNEISEKSEIFDDQFSVERPDGSNFTLKIRSTKLEDSAMYFCASSEIVRTPNSPLHFGNGTRLTVT.

The chain is built from TRBV28 and TRBJ1-2; possible D gene TRBD1, 5 bases. Germline V CDR1 and CDR2: MDHEN, SYDVKM. The ends were cut back, 2 bases at V and 7 bases at J, with 20 bases in the middle. This CDR3 has 16 residues. CDR3 sequence reads: CASSLEFRQHGGGYTF. In nucleotides, the CDR3 is TGTGCCAGCAGTTTAGAGTTTAGGCAGCACGGGGGTGGCTACACCTTC.

This CDR3 reads CASSMGARTQYF. The CDR3 DNA sequence: TGTGCCAGTAGTATGGGTGCTAGGACGCAGTATTTT. This chain connects TRBV19 to TRBJ2-3; D unresolved. Germline CDR1 is LNHDA and CDR2 is SQIVND (reference sequence). This CDR3 region has 12 residues. V was clipped by 3 bases and J by 9 bases, with 10 bases between them.

V is TRBV7-3 and J is TRBJ2-2, with D perhaps TRBD1 (6 bases). The CDR3 sequence is 17 residues long. CDR1 is SGHTA and CDR2 is FQGTGA in the germline V gene. Trimming took 3 bases from V and 4 from J, leaving 18 bases between them. Here the CDR3 DNA reads TGTGCCAGCAGCTTCCAACAGGGACCTGGTGGCACCGGGGAGCTGTTTTTT. Translation gives CASSFQQGPGGTGELFF.

CDR3 amino acids: CASSLSTGLTNTGELFF. As DNA, the CDR3 is TGCGCCAGCAGCCTTTCGACAGGCCTAACGAACACCGGGGAGCTGTTTTTT. This chain joins TRBV5-1 and TRBJ2-2; D is possibly TRBD1 (6 bases). The length of the CDR3 is 17 residues. Trimming took off 4 bases at V and 0 bases at J, with 16 bases between the two ends. Germline CDR1 reads SGHRS; CDR2 reads YFSETQ.

This clone has only one observation. The chain employs TRBV7-6 and TRBJ1-5; D is uncertain. CDR3 size: 14 residues. The germline V gene encodes CDR1 SGHVS and CDR2 FNYEAQ. V lost 1 base and J lost 6, with 10 bases in between. The CDR3 region is CASSLGRVGQPQHF. The DNA of the CDR3 is TGTGCCAGCAGCTTAGGGAGGGTGGGTCAGCCCCAGCATTTT.

This chain uses TRBV5-1 with TRBJ2-3; D perhaps matches TRBD2 (6 bases). CDR1 SGHRS and CDR2 YFSETQ come from the germline V gene. With 0 bases removed from V and 0 bases from J, the gap between germline ends came to 11 bases. The CDR3 extends over 16 amino acids. The CDR3 loop is CASSLGASVSTDTQYF. The CDR3 DNA follows: TGCGCCAGCAGCTTGGGGGCTAGCGTTAGCACAGATACGCAGTATTTT.

The chain has TRBV2 and TRBJ2-1; 12 bases match TRBD2. J lost 3 bases, V lost 7 bases, and 4 bases had no gene match. Germline V CDR1 and CDR2: SNHLY, FYNNEI. This CDR3 has 15 amino acids. This CDR3 is CASTSGRARYNEQFF. CDR3 nucleotide sequence: TGTGCCAGCACTAGCGGGAGGGCCCGCTACAATGAGCAGTTCTTC.

The chain combines TRBV9 with TRBJ2-4; the match to TRBD1 covers 7 bases. Germline assignment: CDR1 SGDLS and CDR2 YYNGEE. The CDR3 totals 14 residues. V trimming: 2 bases; J trimming: 8 bases; junction bases outside the gene matches: 7. The CDR3 reads CASSVTPGQDIQYF. The DNA for the CDR3 is TGTGCCAGCAGCGTGACACCTGGACAGGACATTCAGTACTTC.

The chain combines TRBV27 with TRBJ1-1, with 9 nucleotides matching TRBD1. V shed 1 base, J shed 2 bases, and the junction held 8 bases outside the gene matches. Germline CDR1 MNHEY, CDR2 SMNVEV (reference sequence). There are 17 residues in the CDR3. CDR3 amino acids: CASSLYGTGIGNTEAFF. CDR3 coding DNA: TGTGCCAGCAGTTTATACGGGACAGGGATAGGCAACACTGAAGCTTTCTTT.

V gene TRBV4-1 combines with J gene TRBJ2-3; the match to TRBD1 covers 9 bases. This CDR3 comprises 17 residues. The ends lost 2 bases at V and 5 bases at J; junction bases unmatched: 11. Germline CDR1 MGHRA, CDR2 YSYEKL. This CDR3 reads CASSQRGDRVIEDTQYF. Here the CDR3 DNA reads TGCGCCAGCAGCCAAAGAGGGGACAGGGTTATTGAAGATACGCAGTATTTT.

Of note for this clone: Other DNA sequences in this specimen translate into the identical CDR3. The chain employs TRBV5-1 and TRBJ2-3; D gene uncertain. Per germline, CDR1 SGHRS and CDR2 YFSETQ. The CDR3 covers 12 residues. Trimming removed 4 bases at V and 4 bases at J, with 7 bases between. The CDR3: CASSLVADTQYF. The CDR3 DNA sequence: TGCGCCAGCAGCCTAGTAGCAGATACGCAGTATTTT.

This clone has only a few counts. V gene TRBV5-4 combines with J gene TRBJ1-2, with TRBD1 identical over 9 bases. CDR3 length equals 13 residues. The V and J ends lost 2 bases and 7 bases, in that order; junction bases with no gene match: 3. The germline CDR1 and CDR2 sequences are SGHNT and YYREEE (reference sequence). This CDR3 reads CASSLQGAGGYTF. For the CDR3, the DNA is TGTGCCAGCAGCTTACAGGGGGCGGGTGGCTACACCTTC.

This sequence joins TRBV7-9 and TRBJ2-2, with D possibly matching TRBD1 (6 bases). This CDR3 contains 15 residues. CDR1 and CDR2 from the germline V gene are SEHNR and FQNEAQ (reference sequence). The V gene lost 6 bases and the J gene lost 2 bases, with 13 bases spanning the gap. The CDR3 DNA sequence: TGTGCCAGCAGGTCGGGACATAATAACACCGGGGAGCTGTTTTTT. It is translated as CASRSGHNNTGELFF.

V usage is TRBV28 and J usage is TRBJ1-2; tentative D call: TRBD1 (6 bases). The V end lost 6 bases, the J end lost 4 bases, and 18 bases lay between the germline ends. The length of the CDR3 is 15 residues. The germline CDR1 and CDR2 sequences are MDHEN and SYDVKM. Here the CDR3 reads CASRPGQIPSYGYTF. As DNA, the CDR3 is TGTGCCAGCAGACCTGGACAGATTCCGTCCTATGGCTACACCTTC.

V is TRBV6-5 and J is TRBJ1-2; D is undetermined. This CDR3 is built from 15 residues. Trimming took 5 bases from V and 1 from J, leaving 14 bases between them. Looked up from germline, CDR1 is MNHEY and CDR2 is SVGAGI. CDR3 amino acids: CASSAATPINYGYTF. The CDR3 DNA sequence: TGTGCCAGCAGTGCTGCGACACCGATTAACTATGGCTACACCTTC.

The gene calls are TRBV19 and TRBJ1-2; 7 nucleotides align to TRBD1. The CDR3 runs to 13 residues. V lost 4 bases, J lost 8 bases, and 7 bases stayed unmatched. Germline values: CDR1 LNHDA, CDR2 SQIVND (reference sequence). Written as DNA, the CDR3 is TGTGCCAGTAGTACTGAACAGGGGCTGGGCTACACCTTC. The encoded protein is CASSTEQGLGYTF.

This rearrangement joins TRBV28 to TRBJ1-1; the D is unclear. V lost 6 bases and J 1 base, leaving 6 bases between the germline ends. Germline CDR1 MDHEN, CDR2 SYDVKM. There are 12 residues in the CDR3. CDR3 sequence: CASSYRNTEAFF. As DNA, the CDR3 is TGTGCCAGCAGCTACAGGAACACTGAAGCTTTCTTT.

V and J are TRBV6-5 and TRBJ1-1, with a weak D call TRBD1 (6 bases). Germline V lookup: CDR1 MNHEY, CDR2 SVGAGI. The V end was cut by 1 base, the J end by 5 bases, with 14 bases between. The CDR3 runs 15 residues. The CDR3 spells CASSYFRAGVTEAFF. CDR3 DNA sequence: TGTGCCAGCAGTTACTTCAGGGCAGGGGTGACTGAAGCTTTCTTT.